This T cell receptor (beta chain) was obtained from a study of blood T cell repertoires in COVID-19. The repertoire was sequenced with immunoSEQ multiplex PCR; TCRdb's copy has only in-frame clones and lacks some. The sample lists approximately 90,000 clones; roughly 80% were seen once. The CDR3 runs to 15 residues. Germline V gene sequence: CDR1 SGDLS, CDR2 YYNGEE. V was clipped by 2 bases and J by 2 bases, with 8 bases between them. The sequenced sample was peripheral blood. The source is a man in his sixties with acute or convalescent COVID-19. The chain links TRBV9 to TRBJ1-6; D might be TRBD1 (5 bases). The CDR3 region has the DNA TGTGCCAGCAGCGTTCGGGGGACCTATAATTCACCCCTCCACTTT. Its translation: CASSVRGTYNSPLHF.